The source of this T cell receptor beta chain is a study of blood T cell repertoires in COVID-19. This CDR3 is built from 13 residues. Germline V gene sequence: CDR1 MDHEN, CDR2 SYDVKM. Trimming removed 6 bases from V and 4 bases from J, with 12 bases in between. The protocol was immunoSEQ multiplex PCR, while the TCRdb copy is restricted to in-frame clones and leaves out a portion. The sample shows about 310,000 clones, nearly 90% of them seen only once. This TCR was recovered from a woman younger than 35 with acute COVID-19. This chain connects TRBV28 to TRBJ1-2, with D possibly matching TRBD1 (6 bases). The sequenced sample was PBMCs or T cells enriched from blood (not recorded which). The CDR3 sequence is CASRLQGTYGYTF. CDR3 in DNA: TGTGCCAGCAGACTCCAGGGGACCTATGGCTACACCTTC.